This TCR beta chain appears in the sequencing data of a study of blood T cells in healthy people across ages. Points from the study as a whole: Measured against age, TCR beta diversity per million T cells decreased in a roughly linear manner.

A J-beta primer mix and a sample-barcoded 5' primer were used in a second PCR of about 7 to 11 cycles. Researchers report that each sample yielded at least 3 million CDR3-containing paired-end reads. From the 5' RACE reads, TCRdb called clonotypes with MiXCR, one entry per CDR3 protein. The data show about 1,600,000 distinct CDR3 sequences, with about 40% seen just once and approximately 7.9% held by the top ten. With regard to this clonotype: Its antigen is currently unknown.

Germline CDR1 reads SQVTM; CDR2 reads ANQGSEA. The CDR3 totals 15 residues. The V gene end was trimmed by 6 bases and the J gene end by 10 bases; junction bases not matched to a gene: 16. V usage is TRBV29-1 and J usage is TRBJ2-1, with TRBD1 matching 9 bases. Input material: blood. The receptor was isolated from a woman aged 18-30 years in good health. This CDR3 is CSVARGTGLGYEQFF. DNA for the CDR3: TGCAGCGTAGCCCGAGGGACAGGGCTAGGCTACGAGCAGTTCTTC.